The clone carrying this T cell receptor (beta chain) was picked up many times. Its antigen is unidentified. These data belong to a study of metastatic and nonmetastatic thyroid tumors. At the level of the study: Repertoires of blood and of tissue (tumor or nodule) from malignant and benign thyroid patients were compared. Study findings and constraints: Reports indicated that malignant thyroid tumors showed significantly higher TCR beta diversity than benign nodules did, in blood and tumor.

Patients were all untreated before their thyroid surgery. CDR3 length: 16 amino acids. Germline values: CDR1 MDHEN, CDR2 SYDVKM. Trimming left V 1 base short and J 3 bases short, with 15 bases between. MiXCR was used by TCRdb to re-call the PCR reads. This table holds around 28,000 clones, roughly 13% found once. The chain combines TRBV28 with TRBJ1-1; D possibly corresponds to TRBD1 (5 bases). Sequencing was done on a sample of blood. The receptor's source is a female donor with papillary thyroid cancer or a benign thyroid nodule (not recorded which). Some clones in this sample may be carry-over from other donors' samples. As DNA, the CDR3 is TGTGCCAGCAGTTTATATCCCATGGGGGTATACACTGAAGCTTTCTTT. Its protein product is CASSLYPMGVYTEAFF.